Below, 20 T cell receptor beta chains from the same sample are listed, as sequenced in a study of blood T cell repertoires in COVID-19. The data were produced by immunoSEQ multiplex PCR, yet TCRdb's version contains in-frame clones alone and is incomplete. The sample contains fewer than 500,000 clones, roughly 90% of which appear only once. The sequencing input was PBMCs or T cells enriched from blood (not recorded which). These receptors originate from a woman aged 30 to 39 with acute COVID-19.

The rearrangement joins TRBV7-9 to TRBJ2-1, with a possible D match to TRBD2 (6 bases). Germline-derived CDR1 and CDR2 are SEHNR and FQNEAQ (reference sequence). CDR3 length: 16 residues. Trimming removed 1 base from V and 4 bases from J, with 14 bases in between. This CDR3 is CASSLEGRGLYNEQFF. The CDR3 bases are TGTGCCAGCAGCTTAGAGGGCCGGGGACTTTACAATGAGCAGTTCTTC.

The chain is built from TRBV5-1 and TRBJ2-4; TRBD1 might be the D (7 bases). The germline gives CDR1 SGHRS, CDR2 YFSETQ. The V end lost 4 bases, the J end lost 0 bases, and 11 bases lay between the germline ends. The CDR3 has 15 amino acids. CDR3 sequence reads: CASSPGGRAKNIQYF. The CDR3 region has the DNA TGCGCCAGCAGCCCAGGGGGGAGAGCCAAAAACATTCAGTACTTC. The full variable domain, with the rest looked up from reference TRBV5-1 and TRBJ2-4, is KAGVTQTPRYLIKTRGQQVTLSCSPISGHRSVSWYQQTPGQGLQFLFEYFSETQRNKGNFPGRFSGRQFSNSRSEMNVSTLELGDSALYLCASSPGGRAKNIQYFGAGTRLSVL.

This clone was observed a few times. This chain connects TRBV19 to TRBJ2-7, with 7 bases matching TRBD1. Germline-derived CDR1 and CDR2 are LNHDA and SQIVND (reference sequence). With 6 bases clipped from V and 3 bases from J, the junction kept 8 bases outside the gene matches. This CDR3 has 14 residues. Here the CDR3 DNA reads TGTGCCAGTAGGGGATTGGGACAGAGCTACGAGCAGTACTTC. Its translation is CASRGLGQSYEQYF.

The chain recombines TRBV7-9 with TRBJ2-3, with TRBD2 matching 10 bases. This CDR3 has 15 amino acids. Germline V gene data show CDR1 as SEHNR and CDR2 as FQNEAQ (reference sequence). With 4 bases clipped from V and 4 bases from J, the junction kept 5 bases outside the gene matches. The CDR3 is CASSSYTSGADTQYF. CDR3 bases: TGTGCCAGCAGCTCGTATACTAGCGGGGCAGATACGCAGTATTTT.

This clone was found a few times. Other DNA sequences of this sample code for an identical CDR3. The V gene is TRBV20-1, the J gene TRBJ1-1; D not certain. This CDR3 is 12 amino acids long. V was shortened by 3 bases and J by 1 base, with 6 bases between the two germline ends. Germline assignment: CDR1 DFQATT and CDR2 SNEGSKA (reference sequence). The CDR3 coding sequence is TGCAGTGCTAGTCCGGGGAACACTGAAGCTTTCTTT. This codes for CSASPGNTEAFF.

V is TRBV5-1 and J is TRBJ2-5, with a possible D match to TRBD1 (6 bases). Between the trimmed V and J ends, which lost 4 bases and 5 bases, there was a span of 12 bases. The CDR3 spans 13 residues. Germline loops: CDR1 SGHRS, CDR2 YFSETQ. The CDR3 sequence: CASSLQGPETQYF. DNA for the CDR3: TGCGCCAGCAGCCTACAGGGTCCCGAGACCCAGTACTTC.

V is TRBV20-1 and J is TRBJ2-1, with D tentatively TRBD2 (5 bases). Trimming removed 3 bases at V and 10 bases at J, with 10 bases between. There are 11 residues in the CDR3. Per germline, CDR1 DFQATT and CDR2 SNEGSKA (reference sequence). The CDR3 region has the DNA TGCAGTGCTAGCGCCCCGGGGGAGCAGTTCTTC. Its translation: CSASAPGEQFF.

The genes are TRBV27 and TRBJ2-7, with 10 nucleotides matching TRBD2. Germline V gives CDR1 MNHEY, CDR2 SMNVEV (reference sequence). This CDR3 comprises 14 residues. Trimming at V came to 2 bases and at J to 3 bases, leaving 1 base not matched to a gene. The CDR3 bases are TGTGCCAGCAGTTTAAGCGGGGGGGTCTACGAGCAGTACTTC. This translates into CASSLSGGVYEQYF.

The CDR3 bases are TGTGCCACCAGTGATTTGCACGGACGGGGCGAGCAGTACTTC. The encoded protein is CATSDLHGRGEQYF. The chain combines TRBV24-1 with TRBJ2-7; weak D call: TRBD2 (5 bases). V was cut by 0 bases and J by 6 bases, with 11 bases left in between. This CDR3 spans 14 amino acids. Germline-derived CDR1 and CDR2 are KGHDR and SFDVKD.

V and J are TRBV6-5 and TRBJ1-2, with 7 bases matching TRBD1. The CDR3 sequence is 12 residues long. CDR1 is MNHEY and CDR2 is SVGAGI in the germline V gene. Unmatched junction bases numbered 4, after V lost 8 bases and J lost 4 bases. DNA of the CDR3: TGTGCCAGCGGACAGGACGCCTATGGCTACACCTTC. It yields the protein CASGQDAYGYTF.

There are a few counts of this clone. V is TRBV3-1 (or the pseudogene TRBV3-2) and J is TRBJ1-2; TRBD1 is a possible D gene (6 bases). The V and J ends lost 0 bases and 4 bases respectively, with 15 bases between them. Germline assignment: CDR1 LGHDT and CDR2 YNNKEL (reference sequence). The length of the CDR3 is 16 residues. In DNA form, the CDR3 reads TGTGCCAGCAGCCAAGATCGCGGGGGGCGCCTCTATGGCTACACCTTC. Translated, it gives CASSQDRGGRLYGYTF.

The rearrangement links TRBV4-1 to TRBJ1-1; TRBD1 matches 7 bases. This CDR3 is 17 amino acids long. CDR1 is MGHRA, CDR2 YSYEKL, per germline. V was pared by 1 base and J by 5 bases, with 13 bases of the junction left unmatched. CDR3 sequence (DNA): TGCGCCAGCAGCCAAGGATCCGCCACAGGGGTCTCAACTGAAGCTTTCTTT. It is translated as CASSQGSATGVSTEAFF.

V gene TRBV7-3 combines with J gene TRBJ2-2, with D perhaps matching TRBD2 (6 bases). The CDR3 runs to 15 residues. With 3 bases removed from V and 7 bases from J, the gap between germline ends came to 15 bases. Germline assignment: CDR1 SGHTA and CDR2 FQGTGA. The CDR3 here is CASSLGGLLHGELFF. In nucleotides, the CDR3 is TGTGCCAGCAGCTTGGGGGGACTCTTACACGGGGAGCTGTTTTTT.

The rearrangement joins TRBV19 to TRBJ1-5; TRBD1 aligns across 11 bases. There are 14 residues in the CDR3. V shed 6 bases, J shed 3 bases, and the junction held 1 base outside the gene matches. Germline lookup yields CDR1 LNHDA and CDR2 SQIVND (reference sequence). The CDR3 nucleotides are TGTGCCAGTAGGGACAGGGGGCTCAATCAGCCCCAGCATTTT. Translating gives CASRDRGLNQPQHF.

The chain links TRBV7-9 to TRBJ2-5; TRBD2 might be the D (6 bases). V lost 2 bases and J lost 5, with 12 bases in between. The CDR3 is 14 residues long. CDR1 and CDR2 (germline): SEHNR, FQNEAQ (reference sequence). The CDR3 protein is CASSLNLAGETQYF. The CDR3 DNA reads TGTGCCAGCAGCTTAAACCTGGCGGGGGAGACCCAGTACTTC.

J is TRBJ1-3 and V is TRBV6-6; D ambiguous. The CDR3 is 16 amino acids. Between the trimmed V and J ends, which lost 2 bases and 11 bases, there was a span of 22 bases. Germline assignment: CDR1 MNHNY and CDR2 SVGAGI (reference sequence). This CDR3 reads CASSYGTVKQGAAIYF. DNA of the CDR3: TGTGCCAGCAGTTACGGCACAGTTAAGCAAGGAGCGGCCATATATTTT.

The rearrangement uses TRBV9 and TRBJ2-7, with TRBD2 identical over 9 bases. Per the germline V gene, CDR1 is SGDLS and CDR2 is YYNGEE. The CDR3 is made up of 16 amino acids. Trimming took 2 bases from V and 0 from J; bases not matched to a gene: 6. The DNA for the CDR3 is TGTGCCAGCAGCGTTACAGCGGGGGGCAACTCCTACGAGCAGTACTTC. Its protein product is CASSVTAGGNSYEQYF.

The chain combines TRBV25-1 with TRBJ2-5; TRBD1 matches 7 bases. Trimming at V came to 2 bases and at J to 2 bases, leaving 8 bases not matched to a gene. Germline V CDR1 and CDR2: MGHDK, SYGVNS. The length of the CDR3 is 16 residues. In DNA, the CDR3 is TGTGCCAGCAGTGAACCCCCGGGCAGGGGGCAAGAGACCCAGTACTTC. Amino acid sequence: CASSEPPGRGQETQYF.

V usage is TRBV7-3 and J usage is TRBJ2-2; TRBD1 aligns across 8 bases. V gave up 1 base and J gave up 5 bases; unmatched junction bases: 3. In germline, CDR1 is SGHTA, CDR2 FQGTGA. The CDR3 is made up of 15 amino acids. The CDR3 region is CASSLRRTGTGELFF. CDR3 nucleotide sequence: TGTGCCAGCAGCTTAAGGCGGACAGGGACCGGGGAGCTGTTTTTT.

V and J are TRBV24-1 and TRBJ2-7; D perhaps matches TRBD1 (6 bases). The CDR3 totals 15 residues. Germline CDR1 reads KGHDR; CDR2 reads SFDVKD. Between the trimmed V and J ends, which lost 1 base and 5 bases, there was a span of 14 bases. CDR3 amino acids: CATSDLEAGVNEQYF. CDR3 nucleotides: TGTGCCACCAGTGATTTAGAGGCAGGGGTCAACGAGCAGTACTTC.